This is a list of T cell receptor beta chains from one sample in a study of vaccination and CD4 T cells after COVID-19. TCRdb redid the calling of the PCR reads with MiXCR, one entry per CDR3 protein. The sample lists 5,000 to 7,500 distinct CDR3 sequences; 56% were seen once. No antigens are known for them. The sample comprised CD4+ T cells from blood, cultured in vitro. The origin of the receptors is a human donor who had recovered from COVID-19. CDR3s include the opening cysteine and the closing phenylalanine or tryptophan. D genes are given only for firm matches. Size is stated for part of the rows, as once, few or many counts, or as a class when the clone is expanded.

d_gene,len,v_gene,abundance,j_gene,CDR3aa,CDR3nt
NA,14,TRBV6-2/TRBV6-3,NA,TRBJ2-5,CASIRGGRQETQYF,TGTGCCAGCATCAGGGGGGGAAGACAAGAGACCCAGTACTTC
NA,15,TRBV4-1,NA,TRBJ2-6,CASSLLGSGANVLTF,TGCGCCAGCAGCCTCCTGGGCTCTGGGGCCAACGTCCTGACTTTC
NA,14,TRBV20-1,few,TRBJ1-5,CSARSSYSNQPQHF,TGCAGTGCTAGGTCGTCCTATAGCAATCAGCCCCAGCATTTT
NA,14,TRBV19,NA,TRBJ2-7,CASSIGAEGYEQYF,TGTGCCAGTAGTATAGGAGCGGAGGGCTACGAGCAGTACTTC
NA,14,TRBV6-1,NA,TRBJ1-6,CASSAGPYNSPLHF,TGTGCCAGCAGTGCAGGGCCCTATAATTCACCCCTCCACTTT
NA,17,TRBV5-4,NA,TRBJ2-6,CASSLAQGYSGANVLTF,TGTGCCAGCAGCTTGGCGCAGGGTTATTCTGGGGCCAACGTCCTGACTTTC
NA,14,TRBV7-9,NA,TRBJ1-1,CASTPERRNTEAFF,TGTGCCAGCACCCCTGAACGGAGGAACACTGAAGCTTTCTTT
NA,13,TRBV12-3/TRBV12-4,NA,TRBJ1-2,CASSWGGYYGYTF,TGTGCCAGCAGTTGGGGGGGATACTATGGCTACACCTTC
TRBD1,15,TRBV5-5,NA,TRBJ1-2,CASSWRDRENYGYTF,TGTGCCAGCAGCTGGCGGGACAGGGAGAACTATGGCTACACCTTC
NA,16,TRBV28,NA,TRBJ2-7,CASSSPSPLGPYEQYF,TGTGCCAGCAGTTCCCCCTCGCCCCTTGGGCCCTACGAGCAGTACTTC
NA,16,TRBV25-1,NA,TRBJ1-6,CASSPGEGGYNSPLHF,TGTGCCAGCAGTCCTGGGGAAGGGGGATATAATTCACCCCTCCACTTT
NA,13,TRBV6-1,NA,TRBJ1-1,CASRNDLNTEAFF,TGTGCCAGCAGAAACGATTTGAACACTGAAGCTTTCTTT
TRBD1,16,TRBV2,NA,TRBJ1-5,CASSNNQGAGNQPQHF,TGTGCCAGCAGTAACAACCAGGGGGCAGGAAATCAGCCCCAGCATTTT
NA,12,TRBV6-2/TRBV6-3,NA,TRBJ1-1,CASTLQGPEAFF,TGTGCCAGCACCCTACAGGGACCCGAGGCTTTCTTT
NA,18,TRBV7-2,once,TRBJ1-1,CASSQEIHGPLMNTEAFF,TGCGCCAGCAGCCAAGAAATCCACGGGCCCCTTATGAACACTGAAGCTTTCTTT
TRBD2,17,TRBV20-1,NA,TRBJ2-1,CSARDGTSESSYNEQFF,TGCAGTGCTAGGGATGGGACTAGCGAGAGCTCCTACAATGAGCAGTTCTTC